The next 28 T cell receptor beta chains were all read from a single sample in a study of blood T cell repertoires in COVID-19. Profiled with immunoSEQ multiplex PCR; TCRdb holds only in-frame clones, not every one. The sample comprises roughly 400,000 clones, 70% to 90% of which are singletons, and approximately 1.5% rests with the top ten. The material sequenced was PBMCs or T cells enriched from blood (not recorded which). The receptors derive from a woman between 18 and 29 years old who had been exposed to COVID-19.

The J gene is TRBJ2-1, the V gene TRBV19; a possible D gene is TRBD2 (5 bases). Deletions cut 6 bases from V and 5 bases from J, with 11 bases between. CDR3 size: 13 residues. Germline CDR1 is LNHDA and CDR2 is SQIVND (reference sequence). The CDR3 DNA reads TGTGCCAGTAGAGTGCGGGCTAACAATGAGCAGTTCTTC. Translated, it gives CASRVRANNEQFF.

The rearrangement joins TRBV11-3 to TRBJ2-6; D is possibly TRBD2 (6 bases). The CDR3 is made up of 17 amino acids. The germline V and J ends were trimmed by 5 bases and 0 bases, with 14 bases remaining between them. Germline V CDR1 and CDR2: SGHNT, YENEEA. CDR3: CASSPGIGGSGANVLTF. CDR3 in DNA: TGTGCCAGCAGCCCGGGTATCGGGGGCTCTGGGGCCAACGTCCTGACTTTC.

The chain couples TRBV10-3 to TRBJ2-1; 10 bases are shared with TRBD2. With 7 bases clipped from V and 7 bases from J, the junction kept 4 bases outside the gene matches. Per germline, CDR1 ENHRY and CDR2 SYGVKD. The CDR3 is 13 residues long. The CDR3, as DNA: TGTGCCATCATGGCTAGCGGGGGAAATGAGCAGTTCTTC. This translates into CAIMASGGNEQFF.

The rearrangement links TRBV15 to TRBJ1-6; D is unclear. CDR1 and CDR2 (germline): LNHNV, YYDKDF (reference sequence). The CDR3 is made up of 14 amino acids. V was cut by 5 bases and J by 11 bases, with 16 bases left in between. CDR3 loop: CATSPQESRPPLHF. For the CDR3, the DNA is TGTGCCACCAGCCCTCAGGAAAGTCGGCCACCCCTCCACTTT. The full variable domain, with the rest looked up from reference TRBV15 and TRBJ1-6, is DAMVIQNPRYQVTQFGKPVTLSCSQTLNHNVMYWYQQKSSQAPKLLFHYYDKDFNNEADTPDNFQSRRPNTSFCFLDIRSPGLGDTAMYLCATSPQESRPPLHFGNGTRLTVT.

The chain joins TRBV6-1 to TRBJ2-6; TRBD2 is a possible D gene (5 bases). Germline CDR1 MNHNS, CDR2 SASEGT. The V and J ends lost 2 bases and 1 base respectively, with 15 bases between them. CDR3 length equals 18 residues. The CDR3 DNA is TGTGCCAGCAGTGAAAGGAGGATTGCACTTTCTGGGGCCAACGTCCTGACTTTC. Translation gives CASSERRIALSGANVLTF.

CDR3 in amino acids: CATSDPNTDRGRGDTQYF. The CDR3 DNA follows: TGTGCCACCAGTGACCCTAATACTGACAGGGGGCGGGGAGATACGCAGTATTTT. The V and J genes are TRBV24-1 and TRBJ2-3; 10 nucleotides align to TRBD1. The germline V gene encodes CDR1 KGHDR and CDR2 SFDVKD. This CDR3 spans 18 amino acids. Germline trimming cut 4 bases from V and 5 bases from J; bases unmatched to any gene: 14.

This clone was seen more than once but under ten times. The V gene is TRBV14, the J gene TRBJ2-7; TRBD2 is a possible D gene (5 bases). Germline CDR1 is SGHDN and CDR2 is FVKESK. V was clipped by 3 bases and J by 1 base, with 7 bases between them. The CDR3 runs 13 residues. The CDR3 DNA reads TGTGCCAGCAGCCATGGACTTTCCTACGAGCAGTACTTC. Translation: CASSHGLSYEQYF.

The rearrangement uses TRBV29-1 and TRBJ2-1; weak D call: TRBD2 (6 bases). Trimming stripped 4 bases from V and 2 bases from J, with 21 bases between. CDR3 length: 17 amino acids. Looked up from germline, CDR1 is SQVTM and CDR2 is ANQGSEA. The CDR3 region is CSVVGTHPSRTYNEQFF. The CDR3 DNA is TGCAGCGTTGTGGGGACTCACCCAAGCAGGACCTACAATGAGCAGTTCTTC.

There are a few counts of this clone. The rearrangement links TRBV6-5 to TRBJ1-4; 7 bases match TRBD1. The length of the CDR3 is 16 residues. Per germline, CDR1 MNHEY and CDR2 SVGAGI. With 0 bases clipped from V and 3 bases from J, the junction kept 4 bases outside the gene matches. The CDR3 protein is CASSYSTGQPNEKLFF. The CDR3 DNA reads as TGTGCCAGCAGTTACTCTACGGGACAGCCTAATGAAAAACTGTTTTTT.

This chain uses TRBV7-6 with TRBJ2-2; 10 bases line up with TRBD1. V trimming: 5 bases; J trimming: 6 bases; junction bases outside the gene matches: 6. The CDR3 is 15 residues long. Germline loops: CDR1 SGHVS, CDR2 FNYEAQ. The CDR3 protein is CASSNGQGEAGELFF. In DNA, the CDR3 is TGTGCCAGCAGCAACGGACAGGGGGAGGCCGGGGAGCTGTTTTTT.

This chain uses TRBV13 with TRBJ2-5; D gene uncertain. The germline gives CDR1 PRHDT, CDR2 FYEKMQ (reference sequence). The CDR3 loop spans 17 amino acids. Trimming removed 1 base at V and 5 bases at J, with 20 bases between. In DNA form, the CDR3 reads TGTGCCAGCAGCTTAGCAGCTCTCGGGTCCGTTGGGGAGACCCAGTACTTC. It is translated as CASSLAALGSVGETQYF.

J is TRBJ2-2 and V is TRBV6-5, with a possible D match to TRBD2 (5 bases). The germline CDR1 and CDR2 sequences are MNHEY and SVGAGI. V was clipped by 6 bases and J by 4 bases, with 12 bases between them. The CDR3 length is 14 residues. CDR3 sequence: CASSWFEGTGELFF. The CDR3 nucleotides are TGTGCCAGCAGCTGGTTTGAGGGCACCGGGGAGCTGTTTTTT.

This clone was picked up one time. The chain's CDR3 is CASRGDRGVAFF. The CDR3 DNA reads as TGCGCCAGCAGGGGGGACAGGGGGGTAGCTTTCTTT. The V call is TRBV4-1, the J call TRBJ1-1, with 11 bases lining up with TRBD1. The germline V gene encodes CDR1 MGHRA and CDR2 YSYEKL. The CDR3 consists of 12 residues. Losses at the gene ends were 6 bases for V and 10 bases for J; bases not matched to a gene: 4.

The gene calls are TRBV20-1 and TRBJ2-7; 12 bases map to TRBD2. Germline CDR1 is DFQATT and CDR2 is SNEGSKA (reference sequence). The CDR3 spans 17 residues. J lost 2 bases, V lost 3 bases, and 11 bases had no gene match. The chain's CDR3 is CSASGMRTSGTTYEQYF. CDR3 DNA sequence: TGCAGTGCTAGTGGGATGAGGACTAGCGGGACCACCTACGAGCAGTACTTC.

The V call is TRBV19, the J call TRBJ1-4, with D perhaps matching TRBD1 (6 bases). This CDR3 region has 15 residues. Germline V CDR1 and CDR2: LNHDA, SQIVND (reference sequence). Between the trimmed V and J ends, which lost 6 bases and 4 bases, there was a span of 15 bases. The CDR3 reads CASRTTGSVNEKLFF. The CDR3 bases are TGTGCCAGTAGAACGACAGGCTCTGTTAATGAAAAACTGTTTTTT.

J is TRBJ2-7 and V is TRBV6-2 or TRBV6-3; D is perhaps TRBD2 (5 bases). The germline CDR1 and CDR2 sequences are MNHEY and SVGEGT. The CDR3 loop spans 16 amino acids. V dropped 0 bases and J dropped 6 bases, with 18 bases sitting between them. The CDR3 sequence: CASSYSEEVSWGEQYF. As DNA, the CDR3 is TGTGCCAGCAGTTACTCAGAGGAGGTCAGTTGGGGCGAGCAGTACTTC.

The chain carries TRBV3-1 (or the pseudogene TRBV3-2) and TRBJ1-6, with a tentative D call TRBD1 (6 bases). V was trimmed by 10 bases and J by 3 bases, leaving 16 bases between them. Germline V gene lookup returns CDR1 LGHDT and CDR2 YNNKEL (reference sequence). There are 15 residues in the CDR3. The CDR3 loop is CATRGGGGYNSPLHF. The CDR3 coding sequence is TGTGCCACGAGAGGGGGGGGCGGCTATAATTCACCCCTCCACTTT.

The chain couples TRBV7-2 to TRBJ1-6; possibly TRBD1 for D (5 bases). Germline CDR1 and CDR2: SGHTA and FQGNSA. V shed 3 bases and J shed 6 bases, with 9 bases lying between them. CDR3 length: 14 residues. For the CDR3, the DNA is TGTGCCAGCAGCTTGGGAGGGGTTAATTCACCCCTCCACTTT. This sequence encodes CASSLGGVNSPLHF.

The V call is TRBV5-1, the J call TRBJ1-2, with 8 bases aligning to TRBD1. Looked up from germline, CDR1 is SGHRS and CDR2 is YFSETQ. With 3 bases clipped from V and 4 bases from J, the junction kept 8 bases outside the gene matches. The length of the CDR3 is 15 residues. The CDR3 spells CASSSGQGRSYGYTF. The CDR3 DNA is TGCGCCAGCAGCTCCGGACAGGGAAGAAGCTATGGCTACACCTTC. Full variable domain (outside the CDR3, taken from reference TRBV5-1 and TRBJ1-2): KAGVTQTPRYLIKTRGQQVTLSCSPISGHRSVSWYQQTPGQGLQFLFEYFSETQRNKGNFPGRFSGRQFSNSRSEMNVSTLELGDSALYLCASSSGQGRSYGYTFGSGTRLTVV.

V and J are TRBV5-3 and TRBJ2-1; TRBD2 is a possible D gene (5 bases). TRBV5-3 counts as an open reading frame of uncertain function. The CDR3 is made up of 13 amino acids. V was pared by 0 bases and J by 4 bases, with 5 bases between. The CDR3 loop is CARSLAGYNEQFF. The CDR3 region has the DNA TGTGCCAGAAGCTTGGCGGGATACAATGAGCAGTTCTTC.

The gene calls are TRBV19 and TRBJ1-2; tentative D call: TRBD1 (6 bases). V was trimmed by 10 bases and J by 5 bases, leaving 20 bases between them. Germline CDR1 and CDR2: LNHDA and SQIVND (reference sequence). This CDR3 spans 14 amino acids. The CDR3 region has the DNA TGTGCCACACAGGGCTCTCCCTTCTCTTATGGCTACACCTTC. Translated, it gives CATQGSPFSYGYTF.

The V gene is TRBV24-1, the J gene TRBJ2-3; D is undetermined. The V gene lost 5 bases and the J gene lost 0 bases, with 8 bases spanning the gap. The CDR3 totals 14 residues. Germline CDR1 KGHDR, CDR2 SFDVKD. The CDR3 DNA reads as TGTGCCACCAGTGTTCTGGGCAGCACAGATACGCAGTATTTT. It encodes CATSVLGSTDTQYF.

The chain uses TRBV4-1 and TRBJ1-1; 8 positions match TRBD1. Germline values: CDR1 MGHRA, CDR2 YSYEKL. Trimming removed 2 bases from V and 11 bases from J; junction bases left unmatched: 10. This CDR3 has 14 amino acids. CDR3 nucleotide sequence: TGCGCCAGCAGCCAAACTGGGGACAGGACGATGGCTTTCTTT. It encodes CASSQTGDRTMAFF.

The J gene is TRBJ1-5, the V gene TRBV5-5, with 10 bases aligning to TRBD1. The CDR3 spans 17 residues. V trimming: 0 bases; J trimming: 6 bases; junction bases outside the gene matches: 9. Germline-derived CDR1 and CDR2 are SGHKS and YYEKEE (reference sequence). CDR3 DNA: TGTGCCAGCAGCTTGGGATGGACAGGGGGTATAGCTCAGCCCCAGCATTTT. Protein: CASSLGWTGGIAQPQHF.

The genes are TRBV4-3 and TRBJ2-1; D may be TRBD2 (5 bases). V dropped 0 bases and J dropped 5 bases, with 17 bases sitting between them. CDR1 LGHNA and CDR2 YSLEER come from the germline V gene. The CDR3 loop spans 17 amino acids. CDR3 amino acids: CASSQDLTGVLNNEQFF. The CDR3 nucleotides read TGCGCCAGCAGCCAAGACCTTACCGGGGTGTTAAACAATGAGCAGTTCTTC.

The chain links TRBV3-1 (or the pseudogene TRBV3-2) to TRBJ2-6, with 10 nucleotides matching TRBD2. The germline V gene has CDR1 LGHDT and CDR2 YNNKEL (reference sequence). The length of the CDR3 is 19 residues. V gave up 3 bases and J gave up 1 base; unmatched junction bases: 9. The CDR3 DNA reads TGTGCCAGCAGCCAGGCGAGCGGGAGGGCTGAATCTGGGGCCAACGTCCTGACTTTC. Protein sequence: CASSQASGRAESGANVLTF.

V gene TRBV11-2 combines with J gene TRBJ2-5; 10 bases line up with TRBD1. V was clipped by 1 base and J by 8 bases; unmatched bases: 10. The CDR3 runs 16 residues. The germline V gene encodes CDR1 SGHAT and CDR2 FQNNGV. This CDR3 is CASSLGWDRGVGTQYF. The CDR3 bases are TGTGCCAGCAGCTTAGGTTGGGACAGGGGTGTAGGTACCCAGTACTTC.

The CDR3 is CATRGVGIGNTEAFF. The CDR3 DNA follows: TGTGCCACCCGGGGGGTGGGAATTGGGAACACTGAAGCTTTCTTT. The V gene is TRBV10-3, the J gene TRBJ1-1, with D maybe TRBD1 (5 bases). V dropped 10 bases and J dropped 1 base, with 19 bases sitting between them. The length of the CDR3 is 15 residues. Germline lookup yields CDR1 ENHRY and CDR2 SYGVKD.